A selection of T cell receptor beta chains follows, all from one sample in a study of T cell changes during pregnancy in multiple sclerosis. Assay: immunoSEQ multiplex PCR; the TCRdb copy retains only in-frame clones and omits some. The sample consists of about 49,000 clones, around 87% of them appearing once. The sequencing here drew on peripheral blood, taken after pregnancy. The receptors stem from a female donor in good health, enrolled as a control in a pregnancy study. Each CDR3 is given with its conserved first and last residue. D genes are given only for firm matches. The size field is filled for only some rows; it gives once, few, many or a size class.

.,.,TRBJ1-1,TRBV5-6,TGTGCCAGCAGCGATTCAGGGGTAAGGTCTGGGAACACTGAAGCTTTCTTT,CASSDSGVRSGNTEAFF
.,.,TRBJ2-3,TRBV6-4,TGTGCCAGCAGTGACGGGGGGGCTAGCACAGATACGCAGTATTTT,CASSDGGASTDTQYF
TRBD2,.,TRBJ2-5,TRBV9,TGTGCCAGCAGCGCTGAACTAGCGGGGGGGCAAGAGACCCAGTACTTC,CASSAELAGGQETQYF
TRBD2,.,TRBJ2-4,TRBV2,TGTGCCAGCAGTGAAGCGCTTCGGGGAGGGGCGAAAAACATTCAGTACTTC,CASSEALRGGAKNIQYF
.,.,TRBJ2-1,TRBV7-6,TGTGCCAGCAGCCATTACGTCCCGGGGGTAAATGAGCAGTTCTTC,CASSHYVPGVNEQFF
.,once,TRBJ2-1,TRBV7-3,TGTGCCAGCAGCTTTGGCGGAAACAATGAGCAGTTCTTC,CASSFGGNNEQFF
.,.,TRBJ2-7,TRBV7-2,TGTGCCAGCAGCTTCTCGTTATTCTACGAGCAGTACTTC,CASSFSLFYEQYF
TRBD2,.,TRBJ2-7,TRBV4-3,TGCGCCAGCAGCCTTATTAGCGGGGGGGCATCCTACGAGCAGTACTTC,CASSLISGGASYEQYF
TRBD1,.,TRBJ1-1,TRBV2,TGTGCCAGCAAAGGCAACCCGGACAGGGTGAGGAACACTGAAGCTTTCTTT,CASKGNPDRVRNTEAFF
TRBD1,.,TRBJ1-1,TRBV5-1,TGCGCCAGCAGCTCGGGGACAGGGGGGATTGGGAACACTGAAGCTTTCTTT,CASSSGTGGIGNTEAFF
TRBD1,.,TRBJ1-2,TRBV28,TGTGCCAGCAGCCCCGGGACAGCGGCAAAAAACTATGGCTACACCTTC,CASSPGTAAKNYGYTF
TRBD1,.,TRBJ1-1,TRBV27,TGTGCCAGCAGTTGGGACAGCTCCATGAACACTGAAGCTTTCTTT,CASSWDSSMNTEAFF
.,.,TRBJ1-1,TRBV30,TGTGCCTGGAGGAGGGTTTCCGAAGCTTTCTTT,CAWRRVSEAFF
.,.,TRBJ2-4,TRBV27,TGTGCCGCTGGAGGGGGGGCAAGAAACATTCAGTACTTC,CAAGGGARNIQYF
TRBD1,.,TRBJ1-2,TRBV9,TGTGCCAGCAGCGTACGTTCGACAGGGAGCTATGGCTACACCTTC,CASSVRSTGSYGYTF
TRBD1,.,TRBJ1-1,TRBV7-2,TGTGCCAGCAGCTTAGACTTAGGGGGCGGAAGGACTGAAGCTTTCTTT,CASSLDLGGGRTEAFF
TRBD1,.,TRBJ2-3,TRBV30,TGTGCCTGGGGACAGGGGGCGATCACAGATACGCAGTATTTT,CAWGQGAITDTQYF
.,.,TRBJ1-2,TRBV6-6,TGTGCCAGCAGTTATAGCCCTGGGAACTATGGCTACACCTTC,CASSYSPGNYGYTF
.,.,TRBJ1-1,TRBV7-8,TGTGCCAGCAGCTTGACACTCCGCGCGAACACTGAAGCTTTCTTT,CASSLTLRANTEAFF
.,.,TRBJ1-2,TRBV7-9,TGTGCCAGCAGCTTAGAGGGGAAGTCCAACTATGGCTACACCTTC,CASSLEGKSNYGYTF
.,.,TRBJ1-5,TRBV18,TGTGCCAGCTCACCAGATACCGGGAATCAGCCCCAGCATTTT,CASSPDTGNQPQHF
.,.,TRBJ1-5,TRBV21-1,TGTGCCAGCAGCAAGGGTTCAGGGAAGCCTTACAATCAGCCCCAGCATTTT,CASSKGSGKPYNQPQHF
.,few,TRBJ1-5,TRBV28,TGTGCCAGCAGCAACAGGGTCATGGGGCCCCAGCATTTT,CASSNRVMGPQHF
TRBD2,.,TRBJ2-3,TRBV11-2,TGTGCCAGCAGCTTAGACGGACTAGCGGGGGATACGCAGTATTTT,CASSLDGLAGDTQYF
TRBD2,.,TRBJ2-3,TRBV4-1,TGCGCCAGCAGCCAAGGGCCGCTAGCGGGGGCCGAAATCCCCACAGATACGCAGTATTTT,CASSQGPLAGAEIPTDTQYF
TRBD1,.,TRBJ2-3,TRBV9,TGTGCCAGCAGCTCCGGACAGGGCTCCACAGATACGCAGTATTTT,CASSSGQGSTDTQYF
.,.,TRBJ2-3,TRBV7-8,TGTGCCAGCAGCCCCCGTCCAGCGGGTGTCACAGATACGCAGTATTTT,CASSPRPAGVTDTQYF
.,.,TRBJ2-4,TRBV28,TGTGCCAGCAGTTTAAGGGGTGAGAAAAACATTCAGTACTTC,CASSLRGEKNIQYF
.,.,TRBJ2-7,TRBV30,TGTGCCTGGAGGGCAGGGAAGGGCTACGAGCAGTACTTC,CAWRAGKGYEQYF
.,.,TRBJ1-5,TRBV7-2,TGTGCCAGCAGCTTTGGGGGGGGTGGCAATCAGCCCCAGCATTTT,CASSFGGGGNQPQHF
.,.,TRBJ1-2,TRBV5-6,TGTGCCAGCAGCATCCGCGAAGGCTACACCTTC,CASSIREGYTF
.,once,TRBJ2-7,TRBV9,TGTGCCAGCAGCGTAGATTGGGTACGGGGGGAGCAGTACTTC,CASSVDWVRGEQYF
TRBD2,.,TRBJ2-7,TRBV5-1,TGCGCCAGCAGCGGTGAGGGACTAGCGGTATACGAGCAGTACTTC,CASSGEGLAVYEQYF
.,.,TRBJ2-7,TRBV28,TGTGCCAGCAGTTTATGGGAGGGGGCGCGGTACGAGCAGTACTTC,CASSLWEGARYEQYF
TRBD1,.,TRBJ2-5,TRBV4-3,TGCGCCAGCAGCCAAGATCGGCAGGGGGCTCGAGAGACCCAGTACTTC,CASSQDRQGARETQYF
.,.,TRBJ2-7,TRBV4-1,TGCGCCAGCAGCCAAAACGTTGCGAGCTCCTACGAGCAGTACTTC,CASSQNVASSYEQYF
.,.,TRBJ1-2,TRBV7-9,TGTGCCAGCAGCTCCGGAGCCCCGGGCTATGGCTACACCTTC,CASSSGAPGYGYTF
TRBD2,.,TRBJ2-1,TRBV25-1,TGTGCCAGCAGTCTCGGTAGCGGGGGCCCTTACAATGAGCAGTTCTTC,CASSLGSGGPYNEQFF
TRBD1,.,TRBJ2-7,TRBV6-5,TGTGCCAGCAGACTAGATGGGACAGGTAACTACGAGCAGTACTTC,CASRLDGTGNYEQYF
.,once,TRBJ1-6,TRBV9,TGTGCCAGCAGCGTGGCAGGGACAACTTATAATTCACCCCTCCACTTT,CASSVAGTTYNSPLHF
.,.,TRBJ2-3,TRBV6-1,TGTGCCAGCAGTGAAGCTTGGGGGGAGCTGAGCACAGATACGCAGTATTTT,CASSEAWGELSTDTQYF
.,.,TRBJ1-1,TRBV29-1,TGCAGCGTTGAAGACCCCACACCCCAGGGGCTTGGGACTGAAGCTTTCTTT,CSVEDPTPQGLGTEAFF
.,.,TRBJ2-1,TRBV27,TGTGCCAGCAGTTTCCGGGGTGGCTCCTACAATGAGCAGTTCTTC,CASSFRGGSYNEQFF
.,once,TRBJ1-3,TRBV29-1,TGCAGCGTTGTACCGGCGGCTGATCCTTCTGGAAACACCATATATTTT,CSVVPAADPSGNTIYF
TRBD2,.,TRBJ2-7,TRBV5-6,TGTGCCAGCAGCCTGACTAGCGGGGTTTTGCACGAGCAGTACTTC,CASSLTSGVLHEQYF
TRBD1,.,TRBJ2-3,TRBV5-4,TGTGCCAGCAGCTTGACAGGGGGTCGCACAGATACGCAGTATTTT,CASSLTGGRTDTQYF
TRBD1,.,TRBJ2-3,TRBV19,TGTGCCAGTAGGGACAGGGGTTCAGATACGCAGTATTTT,CASRDRGSDTQYF
TRBD1,.,TRBJ2-7,TRBV4-3,TGCGCCAGCAGCCAAGATCGGGATGTGGGACAGCGCTCCTCCTCGCTATACGAGCAGTACTTC,CASSQDRDVGQRSSSLYEQYF
.,.,TRBJ2-3,TRBV5-1,TGCGCCAGCAGCGGATTAATGAAGGGAGGCACAGATACGCAGTATTTT,CASSGLMKGGTDTQYF
TRBD1,.,TRBJ2-6,TRBV5-6,TGTGCCAGCAGCTTGGAGGGACAGGGTTACTCTGGGGCCAACGTCCTGACTTTC,CASSLEGQGYSGANVLTF
.,.,TRBJ1-6,TRBV2,TGTGCCAGCAGCAGGAGGGACGGGAATTCACCCCTCCACTTT,CASSRRDGNSPLHF
TRBD2,.,TRBJ2-2,TRBV9,TGTGCCAGCAGCGTGAGTAGCGGGGGGCCGAACACCGGGGAGCTGTTTTTT,CASSVSSGGPNTGELFF
.,once,TRBJ1-1,TRBV7-2,TGTGCCAGCAGCTTGTCGACAGGGAACACTGAAGCTTTCTTT,CASSLSTGNTEAFF